The sequence of this TCR beta chain was determined in a study of early T cells in non-severe SARS-CoV-2 infection. Study details: Bulk RNA taken from unsorted whole blood was sequenced, leaving chains unpaired.

Individual cDNA molecules were tagged with unique molecular identifiers. MiXCR was run by TCRdb on the 5' RACE reads, yielding one entry per CDR3 protein. The data contain about 77,000 distinct CDR3 sequences, approximately 12% of them singletons. Comment on this clonotype: The antigen remains unidentified.

Study-wide results and caveats: Matching against VDJdb likely underestimated virus-specific expansions, favoring anti-spike CD8.

The material sequenced was whole blood, taken at baseline. The receptor comes from an adult who was a healthcare worker with PCR-confirmed SARS-CoV-2 infection or an uninfected control (not recorded which). The donor label of this sample is uncertain.

CDR3 coding DNA: TGTGCCAGCAGCTTGACACCTCTTGGACTAGCGGCAAGCACAGATACGCAGTATTTT. Amino acid sequence: CASSLTPLGLAASTDTQYF. This chain connects TRBV7-3 to TRBJ2-3; 10 bases align to TRBD2. Germline CDR1 reads SGHTA; CDR2 reads FQGTGA. The V gene end was trimmed by 3 bases and the J gene end by 0 bases; junction bases not matched to a gene: 12. The CDR3 totals 19 residues.